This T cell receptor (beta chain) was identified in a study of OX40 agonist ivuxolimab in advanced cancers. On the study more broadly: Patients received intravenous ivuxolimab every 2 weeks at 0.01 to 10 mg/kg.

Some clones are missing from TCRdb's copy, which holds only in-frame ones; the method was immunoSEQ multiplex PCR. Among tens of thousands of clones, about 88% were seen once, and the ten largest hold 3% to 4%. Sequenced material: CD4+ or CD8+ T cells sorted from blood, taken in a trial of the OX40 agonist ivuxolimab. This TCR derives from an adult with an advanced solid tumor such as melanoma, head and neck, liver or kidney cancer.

The DNA for the CDR3 is TGTGCCTGGACCCAGGGGGGGGAGACCCAGTACTTC. Its protein product is CAWTQGGETQYF. The V call is TRBV30, the J call TRBJ2-5; D tentatively reads TRBD1 or TRBD2 (7 bases each). The CDR3 length is 12 residues. Trimming took 4 bases from V and 5 from J, leaving 11 bases between them. CDR1 is GTSNPN and CDR2 is SVGIG in the germline V gene (reference sequence).